Below are 19 T cell receptor beta chains sequenced from a single sample in a study of OX40 agonist ivuxolimab in advanced cancers. Some clones are missing from TCRdb's copy, which holds only in-frame ones; the method was immunoSEQ multiplex PCR. The data show 65,000 to 90,000 clones, 85% seen once. The sample was CD4+ or CD8+ T cells sorted from blood, taken in a trial of the OX40 agonist ivuxolimab. Every receptor here comes from an adult with an advanced solid tumor such as melanoma, head and neck, liver or kidney cancer.

The chain joins TRBV7-3 to TRBJ2-1; a possible D gene is TRBD2 (5 bases). The V and J ends lost 5 bases and 6 bases respectively, with 20 bases between them. Germline CDR1 reads SGHTA; CDR2 reads FQGTGA. CDR3 length equals 16 residues. The CDR3 region is CASSRSNLPGLNEQFF. The CDR3 bases are TGTGCCAGCAGCCGCTCAAACCTACCTGGACTCAATGAGCAGTTCTTC.

V is TRBV18 and J is TRBJ1-6; D ambiguous. Germline V gene lookup returns CDR1 KGHSH and CDR2 LQKENI. Trimming took 6 bases from V and 4 from J, leaving 7 bases between them. This CDR3 has 13 amino acids. The CDR3 DNA is TGTGCCAGCTCGACGGATTATAATTCACCCCTCCACTTT. Its translation is CASSTDYNSPLHF.

The genes are TRBV11-2 and TRBJ2-1; the match to TRBD2 covers 11 bases. V trimming: 4 bases; J trimming: 8 bases; junction bases outside the gene matches: 7. The CDR3 loop spans 15 amino acids. CDR1 SGHAT and CDR2 FQNNGV come from the germline V gene. DNA for the CDR3: TGTGCCAGCAGCTCCTCGACTAGCGGGAAAGATGAGCAGTTCTTC. This translates into CASSSSTSGKDEQFF.

The V and J genes are TRBV7-2 and TRBJ2-1, with D possibly TRBD2 on 5 matching bases. Germline loops: CDR1 SGHTA, CDR2 FQGNSA. The CDR3 is 15 residues long. Deletions cut 1 base from V and 1 base from J, with 8 bases between. CDR3 sequence reads: CASSLGGPSYNEQFF. The CDR3 coding sequence is TGTGCCAGCAGCTTAGGAGGGCCTTCCTACAATGAGCAGTTCTTC. Variable domain in full (rest from reference TRBV7-2 and TRBJ2-1): GAGVSQSPSNKVTEKGKDVELRCDPISGHTALYWYRQSLGQGLEFLIYFQGNSAPDKSGLPSDRFSAERTGGSVSTLTIQRTQQEDSAVYLCASSLGGPSYNEQFFGPGTRLTVL.

This clone has just one count. This chain uses TRBV4-1 with TRBJ2-6; a possible D gene is TRBD1 (5 bases). Germline V gene data show CDR1 as MGHRA and CDR2 as YSYEKL. V dropped 2 bases and J dropped 2 bases, with 13 bases sitting between them. The CDR3 spans 17 residues. In DNA, the CDR3 is TGCGCCAGCAGCCAAATCACTCCAGGGACTGGGGCCAACGTCCTGACTTTC. Protein sequence: CASSQITPGTGANVLTF.

The chain uses TRBV6-1 and TRBJ2-7; 7 bases line up with TRBD1. Germline-derived CDR1 and CDR2 are MNHNS and SASEGT. This CDR3 contains 15 residues. The J segment lost 4 bases and the V segment lost 6 bases, leaving 12 bases of the junction unmatched. The CDR3 DNA follows: TGTGCCAGCAGGACTCCGGGACAGTTGGCGTACGAGCAGTACTTC. This translates into CASRTPGQLAYEQYF.

This sequence joins TRBV7-9 and TRBJ2-4; possible D gene TRBD1, 5 bases. Per the germline V gene, CDR1 is SEHNR and CDR2 is FQNEAQ (reference sequence). Trimming stripped 8 bases from V and 0 bases from J, with 20 bases between. This CDR3 spans 17 amino acids. In DNA form, the CDR3 reads TGTGCCAGCGGGGCTGCCGACCATTTCTTAGCCAAAAACATTCAGTACTTC. Translated, it gives CASGAADHFLAKNIQYF.

This clone was picked up one time. The J gene is TRBJ1-1, the V gene TRBV5-5; 7 nucleotides line up with TRBD1. The V segment lost 4 bases and the J segment 7 bases; nucleotides outside the gene matches: 10. Looked up from germline, CDR1 is SGHKS and CDR2 is YYEKEE (reference sequence). CDR3 size: 14 residues. Written as DNA, the CDR3 is TGTGCCAGCAGCCTTCCAGGGGGAGGGATTGAAGCTTTCTTT. Protein product: CASSLPGGGIEAFF.

V usage is TRBV7-2 and J usage is TRBJ2-7, with D possibly TRBD2 on 5 matching bases. The germline V and J ends were trimmed by 0 bases and 3 bases, with 15 bases remaining between them. Looked up from germline, CDR1 is SGHTA and CDR2 is FQGNSA. This CDR3 spans 16 amino acids. The CDR3 region is CASSLATGVRNYEQYF. The CDR3 DNA reads TGTGCCAGCAGCTTAGCCACCGGGGTCAGGAACTACGAGCAGTACTTC.

This clone was observed a single time. V gene TRBV10-2 combines with J gene TRBJ1-2; the D gene is possibly TRBD1 (5 bases). Trimming took 7 bases from V and 4 from J, leaving 16 bases between them. The CDR3 spans 14 residues. CDR1 is WSHSY, CDR2 SAAADI, per germline. The CDR3 DNA sequence: TGCGCCAGCACTCAGGGAAGGGGTGGCTATGGCTACACCTTC. Encoded protein: CASTQGRGGYGYTF.

This chain uses TRBV4-1 with TRBJ1-4, with a weak D call TRBD1 (6 bases). The CDR3 runs to 13 residues. Germline assignment: CDR1 MGHRA and CDR2 YSYEKL. Trimming took off 6 bases at V and 4 bases at J, with 9 bases between the two ends. CDR3 DNA sequence: TGCGCCAGCAGTGGGGGGCTTAATGAAAAACTGTTTTTT. As protein: CASSGGLNEKLFF.

The chain recombines TRBV19 with TRBJ1-4, with D perhaps matching TRBD1 (5 bases). This CDR3 is 16 amino acids long. Trimming stripped 4 bases from V and 0 bases from J, with 12 bases between. Germline values: CDR1 LNHDA, CDR2 SQIVND (reference sequence). CDR3: CASSNRDPSTNEKLFF. In DNA form, the CDR3 reads TGTGCCAGTAGTAACCGGGACCCTTCAACTAATGAAAAACTGTTTTTT.

The chain uses TRBV19 and TRBJ1-1; D remains unclear. The CDR3 loop spans 15 amino acids. With 10 bases removed from V and 4 bases from J, the gap between germline ends came to 22 bases. Germline V gene sequence: CDR1 LNHDA, CDR2 SQIVND (reference sequence). The CDR3 DNA reads TGTGCCACCGCAGCGCGGGGAGGGTACGGCACTGAAGCTTTCTTT. Its translation is CATAARGGYGTEAFF.

The chain combines TRBV29-1 with TRBJ1-2; D call uncertain. V was pared by 6 bases and J by 6 bases, with 17 bases between. The germline CDR1 and CDR2 sequences are SQVTM and ANQGSEA. The length of the CDR3 is 13 residues. The CDR3 nucleotides are TGCAGCGTGGACCCCGGGCGTGGGGATGGCTACACCTTC. Translating gives CSVDPGRGDGYTF.

J is TRBJ1-1 and V is TRBV18; 7 nucleotides align to TRBD1. The CDR3 is 17 residues long. The trim removed 0 bases at V and 4 bases at J, leaving 11 bases unmatched. CDR1 and CDR2 (germline): KGHSH, LQKENI. This CDR3 reads CASSPPFRGRVVTEAFF. In DNA, the CDR3 is TGTGCCAGCTCACCACCCTTTAGGGGGCGCGTAGTCACTGAAGCTTTCTTT.

The J gene is TRBJ1-1, the V gene TRBV6-5; D is unresolved. Trimming pared 0 bases from V and 5 bases from J, leaving 10 bases between. Germline CDR1 and CDR2: MNHEY and SVGAGI. CDR3 length: 14 residues. Here the CDR3 DNA reads TGTGCCAGCAGTTACTCGACGGTATGGACTGAAGCTTTCTTT. Translated, it gives CASSYSTVWTEAFF.

V usage is TRBV6-5 and J usage is TRBJ2-3; D is uncertain. V was shortened by 0 bases and J by 6 bases, with 16 bases between the two germline ends. The CDR3 spans 16 residues. Germline V gene lookup returns CDR1 MNHEY and CDR2 SVGAGI. In DNA, the CDR3 is TGTGCCAGCAGTTACTCGCAATTTGTGGGTGGGGATACGCAGTATTTT. Protein product: CASSYSQFVGGDTQYF.

The rearrangement links TRBV7-6 to TRBJ2-5, with 7 bases matching TRBD2. Germline V gene data show CDR1 as SGHVS and CDR2 as FNYEAQ. This CDR3 has 14 amino acids. The V segment lost 1 base and the J segment 7 bases; nucleotides outside the gene matches: 6. The CDR3 region is CASSLDWRGTTQYF. The DNA of the CDR3 is TGTGCCAGCAGCTTAGATTGGCGGGGGACGACCCAGTACTTC.

The V gene is TRBV6-6, the J gene TRBJ2-3; the D gene is possibly TRBD2 (5 bases). V lost 10 bases, J lost 4 bases, and 15 bases lay in between. Germline CDR1 and CDR2: MNHNY and SVGAGI (reference sequence). This CDR3 has 13 amino acids. CDR3 sequence (DNA): TGTGCCACCACACCCAGCGGCCCAGATACGCAGTATTTT. Amino acid sequence: CATTPSGPDTQYF.